These T cell receptor beta chains were read from a single sample in a study of shared clonotypes between healthy human individuals. Assay: immunoSEQ multiplex PCR; the TCRdb copy retains only in-frame clones and omits some. The repertoire holds nearly 1 million clones, approximately 80% seen once, with approximately 1.5% in the top ten. Sequenced material: memory CD4+ T cells sorted from blood. The receptors were sampled from a man younger than 35 in good health. The CDR3 runs from the conserved cysteine through the conserved F or W. The D gene is left open where the match is weak. Some rows have no size entry. The others give once, few or many, or a class for an expanded clone.

clone size: -; V gene: TRBV5-1; J gene: TRBJ1-1; D gene: -; CDR3 protein: CASSSPEAHTEAFF; CDR3 DNA: TGCGCCAGCAGCTCCCCGGAGGCTCACACTGAAGCTTTCTTT
clone size: -; V gene: TRBV27; J gene: TRBJ1-1; D gene: -; CDR3 protein: CASSLGRRNTEAFF; CDR3 DNA: TGTGCCAGCAGTTTAGGCCGAAGGAACACTGAAGCTTTCTTT
clone size: -; V gene: TRBV14; J gene: TRBJ1-6; D gene: -; CDR3 protein: CASSQDYRVSNSPLHF; CDR3 DNA: TGTGCCAGCAGCCAAGATTACAGGGTGTCTAATTCACCCCTCCACTTT
clone size: -; V gene: TRBV15; J gene: TRBJ1-1; D gene: TRBD1; CDR3 protein: CATSRQGAGIAEAFF; CDR3 DNA: TGTGCCACCAGCAGACAGGGGGCAGGTATCGCTGAAGCTTTCTTT
clone size: -; V gene: TRBV11-2; J gene: TRBJ2-3; D gene: -; CDR3 protein: CASSFRGITDTQYF; CDR3 DNA: TGTGCCAGCAGCTTCCGGGGGATCACAGATACGCAGTATTTT
clone size: -; V gene: TRBV6-1; J gene: TRBJ2-3; D gene: -; CDR3 protein: CASRGGTSNPDTQYF; CDR3 DNA: TGTGCCAGCAGGGGGGGGACATCAAATCCAGATACGCAGTATTTT
clone size: -; V gene: TRBV5-5; J gene: TRBJ1-2; D gene: -; CDR3 protein: CASSTALQWSGYTF; CDR3 DNA: TGTGCCAGCAGCACTGCCCTGCAGTGGAGTGGCTACACCTTC
clone size: -; V gene: TRBV30; J gene: TRBJ2-5; D gene: TRBD2; CDR3 protein: CAWSVMGTSGGATETQYF; CDR3 DNA: TGTGCCTGGAGTGTAATGGGGACTAGCGGGGGGGCCACCGAGACCCAGTACTTC
clone size: few; V gene: TRBV29-1; J gene: TRBJ1-1; D gene: -; CDR3 protein: CSVSGLNTEAFF; CDR3 DNA: TGCAGCGTTTCAGGATTGAACACTGAAGCTTTCTTT
clone size: -; V gene: TRBV7-2; J gene: TRBJ2-5; D gene: TRBD1; CDR3 protein: CASSSRNPGTGGRETQYF; CDR3 DNA: TGTGCCAGCAGCTCCCGAAACCCCGGGACAGGGGGACGGGAGACCCAGTACTTC
clone size: -; V gene: TRBV28; J gene: TRBJ1-2; D gene: -; CDR3 protein: CASSFKGDGYTF; CDR3 DNA: TGTGCCAGCAGTTTCAAGGGAGATGGCTACACCTTC
clone size: -; V gene: TRBV7-2; J gene: TRBJ1-1; D gene: -; CDR3 protein: CASSLLGANTEAFF; CDR3 DNA: TGTGCCAGCAGCTTATTAGGGGCGAACACTGAAGCTTTCTTT
clone size: -; V gene: TRBV6-1; J gene: TRBJ2-6; D gene: -; CDR3 protein: CASSEPGATGANVLTF; CDR3 DNA: TGTGCCAGCAGTGAACCCGGGGCTACTGGGGCCAACGTCCTGACTTTC
clone size: once; V gene: TRBV9; J gene: TRBJ2-2; D gene: -; CDR3 protein: CASSVEVSYAGELFF; CDR3 DNA: TGTGCCAGCAGCGTAGAGGTTAGCTACGCCGGGGAGCTGTTTTTT
clone size: -; V gene: TRBV7-2; J gene: TRBJ2-7; D gene: TRBD2; CDR3 protein: CASSLGTSGRVYEQYF; CDR3 DNA: TGTGCCAGCAGCTTAGGGACTAGCGGGAGAGTCTACGAGCAGTACTTC
clone size: -; V gene: TRBV5-1; J gene: TRBJ2-3; D gene: TRBD2; CDR3 protein: CASSPSSGGTADTQYF; CDR3 DNA: TGCGCCAGCAGCCCCTCTAGCGGGGGGACCGCAGATACGCAGTATTTT
clone size: -; V gene: TRBV7-2; J gene: TRBJ1-1; D gene: -; CDR3 protein: CASSFGTSLEAFF; CDR3 DNA: TGTGCCAGCAGCTTCGGGACAAGTCTCGAAGCTTTCTTT
clone size: -; V gene: TRBV28; J gene: TRBJ1-2; D gene: -; CDR3 protein: CASSPGLNYGYTF; CDR3 DNA: TGTGCCAGCAGCCCAGGATTAAACTATGGCTACACCTTC
clone size: -; V gene: TRBV5-4; J gene: TRBJ2-1; D gene: TRBD2; CDR3 protein: CASSRSSGKAGNEQFF; CDR3 DNA: TGTGCCAGCAGCAGATCTAGCGGGAAGGCTGGCAATGAGCAGTTCTTC
clone size: -; V gene: TRBV5-1; J gene: TRBJ2-3; D gene: TRBD2; CDR3 protein: CASSLAAGGPVTDTQYF; CDR3 DNA: TGCGCCAGCAGCTTGGCAGCGGGGGGGCCCGTCACAGATACGCAGTATTTT
clone size: once; V gene: TRBV6-1; J gene: TRBJ2-1; D gene: TRBD1; CDR3 protein: CASSAQGNNEQFF; CDR3 DNA: TGTGCCAGCAGTGCACAGGGGAACAATGAGCAGTTCTTC
clone size: -; V gene: TRBV29-1; J gene: TRBJ1-2; D gene: TRBD1; CDR3 protein: CSVVTGDGYTF; CDR3 DNA: TGCAGCGTTGTAACAGGGGACGGCTACACCTTC
clone size: -; V gene: TRBV7-9; J gene: TRBJ2-3; D gene: -; CDR3 protein: CASSLAGSVSTDTQYF; CDR3 DNA: TGTGCCAGCAGCTTAGCGGGGAGCGTGAGCACAGATACGCAGTATTTT
clone size: -; V gene: TRBV15; J gene: TRBJ1-1; D gene: -; CDR3 protein: CATSRERELGAFF; CDR3 DNA: TGTGCCACCAGCAGGGAGAGGGAACTTGGAGCTTTCTTT
clone size: -; V gene: TRBV5-1; J gene: TRBJ1-1; D gene: -; CDR3 protein: CASSLAAGLGTEAFF; CDR3 DNA: TGCGCCAGCAGCTTGGCGGCAGGTCTAGGGACTGAAGCTTTCTTT
clone size: many; V gene: TRBV27; J gene: TRBJ1-5; D gene: -; CDR3 protein: CASSPWPQHF; CDR3 DNA: TGTGCCAGCAGCCCATGGCCCCAGCATTTT
clone size: -; V gene: TRBV7-2; J gene: TRBJ1-6; D gene: TRBD1; CDR3 protein: CASSFPGQTSPLHF; CDR3 DNA: TGTGCCAGCAGCTTTCCGGGACAGACTTCACCCCTCCACTTT
clone size: -; V gene: TRBV28; J gene: TRBJ2-5; D gene: -; CDR3 protein: CASSLMGARETQYF; CDR3 DNA: TGTGCCAGCAGTTTAATGGGGGCGCGGGAGACCCAGTACTTC
clone size: -; V gene: TRBV14; J gene: TRBJ1-1; D gene: TRBD1; CDR3 protein: CASSQDSGRGTEAFF; CDR3 DNA: TGTGCCAGCAGCCAAGATAGCGGCAGGGGGACTGAAGCTTTCTTT
clone size: -; V gene: TRBV18; J gene: TRBJ2-2; D gene: TRBD2; CDR3 protein: CASSPPGRGDTGELFF; CDR3 DNA: TGTGCCAGCTCACCACCAGGCCGGGGGGACACCGGGGAGCTGTTTTTT
clone size: -; V gene: TRBV18; J gene: TRBJ2-7; D gene: -; CDR3 protein: CASSPLEFAYEQYF; CDR3 DNA: TGTGCCAGCTCACCACTGGAGTTTGCCTACGAGCAGTACTTC